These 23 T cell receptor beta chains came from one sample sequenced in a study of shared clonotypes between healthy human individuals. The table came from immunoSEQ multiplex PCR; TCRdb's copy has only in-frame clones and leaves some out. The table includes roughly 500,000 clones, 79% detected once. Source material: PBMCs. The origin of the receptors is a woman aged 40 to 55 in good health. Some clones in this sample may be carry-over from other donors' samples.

The chain's CDR3 is CASSLTGTSKNEQFF. In nucleotides, the CDR3 is TGTGCCAGCAGTTTAACCGGGACTAGCAAAAATGAGCAGTTCTTC. The gene calls are TRBV11-3 and TRBJ2-1, with 9 bases that match TRBD2. The CDR3 contains 15 residues. Germline-derived CDR1 and CDR2 are SGHNT and YENEEA. J gave up 7 bases and V 6 bases, and 10 bases lay outside the gene matches.

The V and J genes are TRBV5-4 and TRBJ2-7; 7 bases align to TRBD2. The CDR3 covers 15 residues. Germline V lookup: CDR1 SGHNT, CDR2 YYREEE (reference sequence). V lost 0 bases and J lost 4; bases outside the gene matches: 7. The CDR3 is CASSLGWEGWYEQYF. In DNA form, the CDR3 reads TGTGCCAGCAGCTTGGGGTGGGAGGGGTGGTACGAGCAGTACTTC. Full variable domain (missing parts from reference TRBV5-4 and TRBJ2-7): ETGVTQSPTHLIKTRGQQVTLRCSSQSGHNTVSWYQQALGQGPQFIFQYYREEENGRGNFPPRFSGLQFPNYSSELNVNALELDDSALYLCASSLGWEGWYEQYFGPGTRLTVT.

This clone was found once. The CDR3 region has the DNA TGTGCCAGCAGTTTACCCATCAACCGACAGGGGGCGTTCTCTTGGGGTGGAAACACCATATATTTT. It is translated as CASSLPINRQGAFSWGGNTIYF. This chain uses TRBV28 with TRBJ1-3; 10 bases match TRBD1. The CDR3 has 22 amino acids. CDR1 and CDR2 from the germline V gene are MDHEN and SYDVKM. V shed 2 bases, J shed 3 bases, and the junction held 22 bases outside the gene matches.

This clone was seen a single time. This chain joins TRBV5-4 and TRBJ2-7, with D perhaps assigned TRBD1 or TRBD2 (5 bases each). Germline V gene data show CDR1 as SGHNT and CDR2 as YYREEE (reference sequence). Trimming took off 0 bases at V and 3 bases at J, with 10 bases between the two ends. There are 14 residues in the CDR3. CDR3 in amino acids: CASSLGGMGYEQYF. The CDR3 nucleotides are TGTGCCAGCAGCTTGGGGGGGATGGGCTACGAGCAGTACTTC.

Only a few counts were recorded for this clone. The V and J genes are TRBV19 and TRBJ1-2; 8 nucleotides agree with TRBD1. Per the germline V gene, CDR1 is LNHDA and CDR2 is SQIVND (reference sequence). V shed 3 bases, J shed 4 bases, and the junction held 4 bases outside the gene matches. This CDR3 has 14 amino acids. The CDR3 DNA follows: TGTGCCAGTAGTATGACCGGGACAGGCTATGGCTACACCTTC. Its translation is CASSMTGTGYGYTF.

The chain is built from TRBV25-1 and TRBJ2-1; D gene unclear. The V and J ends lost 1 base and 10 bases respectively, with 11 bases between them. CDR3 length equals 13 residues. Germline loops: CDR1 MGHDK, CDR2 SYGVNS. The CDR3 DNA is TGTGCCAGCAGTGAATGGGGTAGCCGAGAGCAGTTCTTC. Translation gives CASSEWGSREQFF.

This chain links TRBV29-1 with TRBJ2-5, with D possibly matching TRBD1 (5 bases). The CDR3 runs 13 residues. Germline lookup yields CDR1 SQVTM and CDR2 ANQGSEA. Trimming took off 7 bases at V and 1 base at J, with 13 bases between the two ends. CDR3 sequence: CSARVDTQETQYF. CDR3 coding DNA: TGCAGCGCCAGGGTGGACACCCAAGAGACCCAGTACTTC. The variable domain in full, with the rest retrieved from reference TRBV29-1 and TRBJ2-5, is SAVISQKPSRDICQRGTSLTIQCQVDSQVTMMFWYRQQPGQSLTLIATANQGSEATYESGFVIDKFPISRPNLTFSTLTVSNMSPEDSSIYLCSARVDTQETQYFGPGTRLLVL.

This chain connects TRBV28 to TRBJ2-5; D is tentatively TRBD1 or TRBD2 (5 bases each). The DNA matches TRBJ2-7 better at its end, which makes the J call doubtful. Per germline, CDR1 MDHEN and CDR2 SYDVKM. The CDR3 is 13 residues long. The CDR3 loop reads CASRGRRTYEQYF. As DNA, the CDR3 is TGTGCCAGCAGGGGACGGAGAACCTACGAGCAGTACTTC.

CDR3 amino acids: CASSVGTGDNEQFF. In DNA, the CDR3 is TGTGCCAGTAGTGTCGGGACAGGGGACAATGAGCAGTTCTTC. This sequence joins TRBV19 and TRBJ2-1; 10 positions agree with TRBD1. The germline V gene has CDR1 LNHDA and CDR2 SQIVND (reference sequence). The CDR3 length is 14 residues. V lost 5 bases to trimming and J lost 5 bases; unmatched junction nucleotides: 3. Full variable domain (missing parts from reference TRBV19 and TRBJ2-1): DGGITQSPKYLFRKEGQNVTLSCEQNLNHDAMYWYRQDPGQGLRLIYYSQIVNDFQKGDIAEGYSVSREKKESFPLTVTSAQKNPTAFYLCASSVGTGDNEQFFGPGTRLTVL.

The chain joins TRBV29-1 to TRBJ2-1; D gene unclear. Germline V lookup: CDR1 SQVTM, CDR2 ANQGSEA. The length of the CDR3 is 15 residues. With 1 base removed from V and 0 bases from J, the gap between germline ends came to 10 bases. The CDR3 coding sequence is TGCAGCGTTGAAGGGTCACAGAGCTCCTACAATGAGCAGTTCTTC. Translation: CSVEGSQSSYNEQFF.

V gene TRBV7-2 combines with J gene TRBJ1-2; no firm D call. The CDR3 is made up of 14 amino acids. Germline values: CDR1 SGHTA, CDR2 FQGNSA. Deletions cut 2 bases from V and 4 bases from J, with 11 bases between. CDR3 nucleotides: TGTGCCAGCAGCTTAAATGGTGCAGGCTATGGCTACACCTTC. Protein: CASSLNGAGYGYTF. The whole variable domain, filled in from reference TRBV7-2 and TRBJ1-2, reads GAGVSQSPSNKVTEKGKDVELRCDPISGHTALYWYRQSLGQGLEFLIYFQGNSAPDKSGLPSDRFSAERTGGSVSTLTIQRTQQEDSAVYLCASSLNGAGYGYTFGSGTRLTVV.

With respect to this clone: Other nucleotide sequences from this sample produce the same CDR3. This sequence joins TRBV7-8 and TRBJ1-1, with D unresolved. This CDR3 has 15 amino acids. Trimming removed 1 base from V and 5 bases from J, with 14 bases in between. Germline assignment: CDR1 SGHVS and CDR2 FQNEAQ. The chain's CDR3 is CASSLVGAVRTEAFF. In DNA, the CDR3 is TGTGCCAGCAGCTTAGTTGGAGCAGTGAGAACTGAAGCTTTCTTT.

The CDR3 DNA reads TGTGCCAGCAGCTTTGGGGACAGGGACTACGAGCAGTACTTC. Translation: CASSFGDRDYEQYF. The chain links TRBV5-4 to TRBJ2-7; 9 bases match TRBD1. The CDR3 is 14 amino acids. Germline loops: CDR1 SGHNT, CDR2 YYREEE (reference sequence). Unmatched junction bases numbered 3, after V lost 2 bases and J lost 3 bases.

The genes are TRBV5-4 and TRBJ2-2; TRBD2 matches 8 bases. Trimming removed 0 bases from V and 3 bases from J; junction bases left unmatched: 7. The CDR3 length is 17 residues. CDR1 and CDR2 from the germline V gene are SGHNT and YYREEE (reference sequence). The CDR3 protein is CASSLAPAGVHTGELFF. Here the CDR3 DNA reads TGTGCCAGCAGCTTGGCCCCAGCGGGAGTGCACACCGGGGAGCTGTTTTTT.

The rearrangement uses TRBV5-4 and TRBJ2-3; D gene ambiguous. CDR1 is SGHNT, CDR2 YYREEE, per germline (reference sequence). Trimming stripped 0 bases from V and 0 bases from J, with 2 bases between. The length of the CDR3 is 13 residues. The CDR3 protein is CASSLGSTDTQYF. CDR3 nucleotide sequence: TGTGCCAGCAGCTTGGGAAGCACAGATACGCAGTATTTT.

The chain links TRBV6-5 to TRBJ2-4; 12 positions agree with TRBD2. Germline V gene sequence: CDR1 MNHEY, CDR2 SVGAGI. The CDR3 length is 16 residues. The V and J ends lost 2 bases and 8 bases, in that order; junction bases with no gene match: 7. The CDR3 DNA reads TGTGCCAGCAGTTACGTGGCTAGCGGGAGGGGGGACATTCAGTACTTC. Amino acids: CASSYVASGRGDIQYF.

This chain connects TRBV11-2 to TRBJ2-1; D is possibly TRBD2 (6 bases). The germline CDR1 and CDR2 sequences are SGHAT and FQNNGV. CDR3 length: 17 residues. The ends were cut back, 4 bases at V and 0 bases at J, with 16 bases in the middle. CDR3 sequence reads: CASSSLGGQGSYNEQFF. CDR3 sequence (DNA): TGTGCCAGCAGCTCGCTCGGAGGGCAGGGCTCCTACAATGAGCAGTTCTTC.

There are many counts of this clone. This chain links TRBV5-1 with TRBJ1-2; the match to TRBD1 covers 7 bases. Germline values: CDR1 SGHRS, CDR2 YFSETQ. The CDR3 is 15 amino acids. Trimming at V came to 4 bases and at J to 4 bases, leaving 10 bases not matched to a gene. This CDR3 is CASSPSPGTAYGYTF. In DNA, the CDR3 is TGCGCCAGCAGCCCATCTCCCGGGACAGCCTATGGCTACACCTTC.

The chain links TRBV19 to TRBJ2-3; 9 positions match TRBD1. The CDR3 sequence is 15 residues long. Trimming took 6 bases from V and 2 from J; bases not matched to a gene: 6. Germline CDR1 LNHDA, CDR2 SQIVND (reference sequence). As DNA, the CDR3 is TGTGCCAGTAGGTACAGGGGGCGAGTCACAGATACGCAGTATTTT. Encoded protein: CASRYRGRVTDTQYF.

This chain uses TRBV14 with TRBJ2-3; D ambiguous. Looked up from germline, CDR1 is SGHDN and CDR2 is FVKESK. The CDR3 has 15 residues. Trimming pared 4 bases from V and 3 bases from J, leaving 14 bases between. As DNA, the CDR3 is TGTGCCAGCAGCCCTCCTTCGAAAGGGACAGATACGCAGTATTTT. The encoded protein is CASSPPSKGTDTQYF.

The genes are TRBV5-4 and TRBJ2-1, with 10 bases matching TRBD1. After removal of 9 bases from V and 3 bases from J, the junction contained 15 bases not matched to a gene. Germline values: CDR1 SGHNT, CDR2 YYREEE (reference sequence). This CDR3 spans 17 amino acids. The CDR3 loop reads CATNLGAGTGDYNEQFF. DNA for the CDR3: TGTGCCACCAACCTTGGCGCCGGGACAGGGGACTACAATGAGCAGTTCTTC.

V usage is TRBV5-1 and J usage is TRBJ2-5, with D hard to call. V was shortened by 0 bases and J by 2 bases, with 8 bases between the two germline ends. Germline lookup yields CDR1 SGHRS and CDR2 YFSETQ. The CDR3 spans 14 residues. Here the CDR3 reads CASSLEAPQETQYF. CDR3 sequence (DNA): TGCGCCAGCAGCTTGGAGGCACCACAAGAGACCCAGTACTTC.

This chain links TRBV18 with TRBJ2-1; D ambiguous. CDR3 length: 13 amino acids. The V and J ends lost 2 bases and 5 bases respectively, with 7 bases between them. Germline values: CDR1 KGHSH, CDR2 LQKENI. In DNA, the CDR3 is TGTGCCAGCTCACCAGACCAGAACAATGAGCAGTTCTTC. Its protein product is CASSPDQNNEQFF.